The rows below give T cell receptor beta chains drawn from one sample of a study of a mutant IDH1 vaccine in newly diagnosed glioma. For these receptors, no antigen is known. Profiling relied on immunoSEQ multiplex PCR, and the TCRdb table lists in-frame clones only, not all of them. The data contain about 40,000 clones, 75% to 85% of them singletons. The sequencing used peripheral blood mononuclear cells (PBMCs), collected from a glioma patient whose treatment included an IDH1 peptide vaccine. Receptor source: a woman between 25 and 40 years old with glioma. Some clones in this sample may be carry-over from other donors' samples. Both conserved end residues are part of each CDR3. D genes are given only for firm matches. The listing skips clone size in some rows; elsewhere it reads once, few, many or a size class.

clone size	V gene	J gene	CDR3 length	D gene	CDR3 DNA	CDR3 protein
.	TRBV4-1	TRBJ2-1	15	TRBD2	TGCGCCAGCAGCCCAGGACTAGCGGACACCAATGAGCAGTTCTTC	CASSPGLADTNEQFF
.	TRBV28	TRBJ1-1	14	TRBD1	TGTGCCAGCAGCCAAGGGACAGCGAACACTGAAGCTTTCTTT	CASSQGTANTEAFF
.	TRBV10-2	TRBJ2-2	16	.	TGCGCCAGCAGTGAGGCCGGGGCACTAATCACCGGGGAGCTGTTTTTT	CASSEAGALITGELFF
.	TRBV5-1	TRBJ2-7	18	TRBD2	TGCGCCAGCAGCTCGGTTAGAGGCGGGAGGCGGAGCTCCTACGAGCAGTACTTC	CASSSVRGGRRSSYEQYF
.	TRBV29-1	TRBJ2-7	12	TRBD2	TGCAGCGTTGCTCCAGCGGGAGGCGAGCAGTACTTC	CSVAPAGGEQYF
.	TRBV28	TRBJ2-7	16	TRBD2	TGTGCCAGCAGTCCCCTAGCGGGAGGGCCACTCGGGGAGCAGTACTTC	CASSPLAGGPLGEQYF
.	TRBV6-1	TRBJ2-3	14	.	TGTGCCAGCAGTTTGCCAGGAGACAGGGATACGCAGTATTTT	CASSLPGDRDTQYF
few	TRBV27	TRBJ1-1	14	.	TGTGCCAGCAGTTTATCGACGTACGGGGGGAGCGCTTTCTTT	CASSLSTYGGSAFF
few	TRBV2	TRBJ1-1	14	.	TGTGCCAGCAGGGGAGACAGTCTGAACACTGAAGCTTTCTTT	CASRGDSLNTEAFF
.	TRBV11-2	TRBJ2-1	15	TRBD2	TGTGCCAGCAGCTCCGTAGCGGGAGGGTTCGATGAGCAGTTCTTC	CASSSVAGGFDEQFF
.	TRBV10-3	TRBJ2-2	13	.	TGTGGTTCGGGGCGGGAGAACACCGGGGAGCTGTTTTTT	CGSGRENTGELFF
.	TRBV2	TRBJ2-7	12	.	TGTGCCAGCAGTGGTGTGGGCTACGAGCAGTACTTC	CASSGVGYEQYF
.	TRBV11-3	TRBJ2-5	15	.	TGTGCCAGCAGCTTAGGAGGGATGCCCCGCGAGACCCAGTACTTC	CASSLGGMPRETQYF
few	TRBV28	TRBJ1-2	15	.	TGTGCCAGCAGTTTATCAACAGGGTTCCTATTTGGCTACACCTTC	CASSLSTGFLFGYTF
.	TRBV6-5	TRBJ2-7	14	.	TGTGCCAGCAGTTACTCGACAGACTCCTACGAGCAGTACTTC	CASSYSTDSYEQYF
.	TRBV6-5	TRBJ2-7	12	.	TGTGCCAGCAGACCGGGGCCCTACGAGCAGTACTTC	CASRPGPYEQYF
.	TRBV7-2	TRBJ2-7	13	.	TGTGCCAGCAGCTTAGCGGGGCGCGGTGAGCAGTACTTC	CASSLAGRGEQYF
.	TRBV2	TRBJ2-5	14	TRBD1	TGTGCCAGCGCCCCGACAGGGTCGGGAGAGACCCAGTACTTC	CASAPTGSGETQYF
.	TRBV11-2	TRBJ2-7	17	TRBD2	TGTGCCAGCAGCTTACGGCTAGCGGAATCTCGCTTTTACGAGCAGTACTTC	CASSLRLAESRFYEQYF
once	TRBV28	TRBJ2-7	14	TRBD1	TGTGCCAGCAGGGACCGACAGGGGACCTACGAGCAGTACTTC	CASRDRQGTYEQYF
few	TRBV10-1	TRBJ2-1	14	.	TGCGCCAGCAGCGCCGGGGCAGGGGGGAATGAGCAGTTCTTC	CASSAGAGGNEQFF
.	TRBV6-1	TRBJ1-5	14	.	TGTGCCAGCAGGGGTGACATGGTCGGTCAGCCCCAGCATTTT	CASRGDMVGQPQHF
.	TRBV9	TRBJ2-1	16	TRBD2	TGTGCCAGCAGCGGAACCTCTAGCGGGAGGATCGATGAGCAGTTCTTC	CASSGTSSGRIDEQFF
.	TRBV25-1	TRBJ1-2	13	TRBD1	TGTGCCAGCACTACAGGGGGCCTGGATGGCTACACCTTC	CASTTGGLDGYTF
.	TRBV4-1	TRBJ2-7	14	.	TGCGCCAGCAGCCAAGGCAGGTCCGCCTACGAGCAGTACTTC	CASSQGRSAYEQYF
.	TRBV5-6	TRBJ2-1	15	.	TGTGCCAGCAGCTTGGACGGGCAGTCGTACAATGAGCAGTTCTTC	CASSLDGQSYNEQFF
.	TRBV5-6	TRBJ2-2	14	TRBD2	TGTGCCAGCAGCCCTAGCGGGCCCACCGGGGAGCTGTTTTTT	CASSPSGPTGELFF
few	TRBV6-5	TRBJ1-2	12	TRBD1	TGTGCCAGCAGTCCACAGGGGGCTGGCTACACCTTC	CASSPQGAGYTF
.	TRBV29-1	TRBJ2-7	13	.	TGCAGCGTTCTCGTAGGGAGCTCCTACGAGCAGTACTTC	CSVLVGSSYEQYF
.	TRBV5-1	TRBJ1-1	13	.	TGCGCCAGCAAGGAAGGGGAGTCAGGTGAAGCTTTCTTT	CASKEGESGEAFF
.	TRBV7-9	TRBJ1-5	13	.	TGTGCCAGCAGCGTCAAGGACGGTTCGTCCCAGCATTTT	CASSVKDGSSQHF
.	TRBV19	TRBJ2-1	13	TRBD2	TGTGCCAGTAACCCGGGAGGGGTTCGGGAGCAGTTCTTC	CASNPGGVREQFF
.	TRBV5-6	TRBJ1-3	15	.	TGTGCCAGCAGCTTGGGAATGATCTCTGGAAACACCATATATTTT	CASSLGMISGNTIYF
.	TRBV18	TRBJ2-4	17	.	TGTGCCAGCTCACCACCCTCGGCTAGCGAAGGCAAAAACATTCAGTACTTC	CASSPPSASEGKNIQYF
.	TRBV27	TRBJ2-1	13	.	TGTGCCAGCAGTCCAAGGCGTTACAATGAGCAGTTCTTC	CASSPRRYNEQFF
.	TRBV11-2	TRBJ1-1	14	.	TGTGCCAGCAGCCCCCGGGACCCCGGGACTGAAGCTTTCTTT	CASSPRDPGTEAFF
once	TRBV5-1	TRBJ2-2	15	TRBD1	TGCGCCAGCAGCTCAGGACAGGGATACACCGGGGAGCTGTTTTTT	CASSSGQGYTGELFF
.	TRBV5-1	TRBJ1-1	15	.	TGCGCCAGCAGCCCGGAACAGCGGGAGAACACTGAAGCTTTCTTT	CASSPEQRENTEAFF
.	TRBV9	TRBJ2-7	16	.	TGTGCCAGCGCCCCCTCGGCGAAAAGTAGTCCCTACGAGCAGTACTTC	CASAPSAKSSPYEQYF
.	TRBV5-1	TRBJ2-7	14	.	TGCGCCAGCCGGTTGGTAGGGGCATCCTACGAGCAGTACTTC	CASRLVGASYEQYF
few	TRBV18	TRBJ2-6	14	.	TGTGCCAGCTCAACCGGGGCTGGGGCCAACGTCCTGACTTTC	CASSTGAGANVLTF
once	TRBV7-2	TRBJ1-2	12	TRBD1	TGTGCCAGCCGGGACAGGGGGTATGGCTACACCTTC	CASRDRGYGYTF
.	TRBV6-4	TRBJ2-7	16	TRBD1	TGTGCCAGCAGTGACATACAGGGGAAATCTGGCTACGAGCAGTACTTC	CASSDIQGKSGYEQYF
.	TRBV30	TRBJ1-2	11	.	TGTGCCTGGAGCCGGGGTTCCGGCTACACCTTC	CAWSRGSGYTF
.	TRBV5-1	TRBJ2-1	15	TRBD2	TGCGCCAGCAGCCAGAGACTAGCGGCTTACAATGAGCAGTTCTTC	CASSQRLAAYNEQFF
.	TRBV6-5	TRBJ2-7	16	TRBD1	TGTGCCAGCAGTTATGGAGGACAGGGGGTTTCCTACGAGCAGTACTTC	CASSYGGQGVSYEQYF
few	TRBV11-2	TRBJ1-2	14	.	TGTGCCAGCAGCTCCGGGGTAGGGCCGCTTGGCTACACCTTC	CASSSGVGPLGYTF
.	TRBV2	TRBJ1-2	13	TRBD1	TGTGCCAGCAGCGAACAAGGGGGCTCTGGCTACACCTTC	CASSEQGGSGYTF
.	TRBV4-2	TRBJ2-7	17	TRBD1	TGTGCCAGCAGCCAAGCCAGCGACAGGGGGCGTTCCTACGAGCAGTACTTC	CASSQASDRGRSYEQYF
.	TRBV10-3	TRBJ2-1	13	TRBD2	TGTGCCATCAGTGAGGGACTAGTCAGTGAGCAGTTCTTC	CAISEGLVSEQFF
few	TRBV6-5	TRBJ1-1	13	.	TGTGCCAGCACTCAGACAGAGAACACTGAAGCTTTCTTT	CASTQTENTEAFF
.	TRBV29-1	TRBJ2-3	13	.	TGCAGCGTTGAGAAGGGATACCCAGATACGCAGTATTTT	CSVEKGYPDTQYF
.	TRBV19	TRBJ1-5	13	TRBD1	TGTGCCAGTAGCCAGGGGGCCCGGCAGCCCCAGCATTTT	CASSQGARQPQHF
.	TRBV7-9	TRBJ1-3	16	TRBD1	TGTGCCAGCAGCTACCGCCGGGACAGCTCTGGAAACACCATATATTTT	CASSYRRDSSGNTIYF